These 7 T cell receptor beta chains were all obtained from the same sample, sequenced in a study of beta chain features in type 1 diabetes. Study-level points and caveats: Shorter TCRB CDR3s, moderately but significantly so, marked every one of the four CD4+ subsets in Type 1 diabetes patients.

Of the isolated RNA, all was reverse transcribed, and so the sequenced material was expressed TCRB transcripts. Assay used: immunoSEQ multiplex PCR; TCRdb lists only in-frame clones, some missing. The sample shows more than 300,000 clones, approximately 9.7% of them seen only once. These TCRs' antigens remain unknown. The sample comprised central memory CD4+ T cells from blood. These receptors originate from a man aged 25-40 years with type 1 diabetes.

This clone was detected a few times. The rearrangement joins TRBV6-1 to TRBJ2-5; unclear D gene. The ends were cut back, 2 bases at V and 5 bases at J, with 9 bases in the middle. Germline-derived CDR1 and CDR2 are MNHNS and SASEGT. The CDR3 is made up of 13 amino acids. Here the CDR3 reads CASSEQSRETQYF. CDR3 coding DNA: TGTGCCAGCAGTGAACAGTCTCGGGAGACCCAGTACTTC.

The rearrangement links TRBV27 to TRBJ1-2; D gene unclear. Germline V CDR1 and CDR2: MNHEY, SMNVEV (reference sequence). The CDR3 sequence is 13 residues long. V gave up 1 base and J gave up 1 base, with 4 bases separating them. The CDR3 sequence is CASSLFLNYGYTF. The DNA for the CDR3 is TGTGCCAGCAGTTTATTCCTTAACTATGGCTACACCTTC.

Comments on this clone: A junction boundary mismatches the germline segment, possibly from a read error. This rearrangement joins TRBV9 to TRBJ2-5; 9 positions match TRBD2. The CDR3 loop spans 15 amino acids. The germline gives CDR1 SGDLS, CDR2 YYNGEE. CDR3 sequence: CASSVTSGYQGTQYF. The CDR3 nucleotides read TGTGCCAGCAGCGTAACTAGCGGGTACCAAGGGACCCAGTACTTC.

DNA of the CDR3: TGTGCCACCCAGAATTCAGGTCAAGAGACCCAGTACTTC. Protein sequence: CATQNSGQETQYF. V usage is TRBV10-3 and J usage is TRBJ2-5; no definite D call. V shed 10 bases and J shed 2 bases, with 14 bases lying between them. The germline gives CDR1 ENHRY, CDR2 SYGVKD. This CDR3 region has 13 residues.

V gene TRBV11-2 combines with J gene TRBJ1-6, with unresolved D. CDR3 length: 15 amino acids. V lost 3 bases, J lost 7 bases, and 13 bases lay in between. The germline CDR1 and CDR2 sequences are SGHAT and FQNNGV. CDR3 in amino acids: CASSFSPGRNSPLHF. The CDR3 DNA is TGTGCCAGCAGCTTTTCGCCAGGCCGGAATTCACCCCTCCACTTT.

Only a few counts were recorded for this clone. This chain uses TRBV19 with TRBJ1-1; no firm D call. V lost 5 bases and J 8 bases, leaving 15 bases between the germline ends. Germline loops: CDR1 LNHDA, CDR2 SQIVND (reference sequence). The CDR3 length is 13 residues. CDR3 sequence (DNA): TGTGCCAGTAGTCGCGGCTCGGCAGGAGAAGCTTTCTTT. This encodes CASSRGSAGEAFF.

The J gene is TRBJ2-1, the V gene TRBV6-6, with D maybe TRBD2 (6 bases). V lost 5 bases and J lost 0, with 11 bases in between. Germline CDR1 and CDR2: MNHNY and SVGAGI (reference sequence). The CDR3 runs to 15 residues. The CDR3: CASSRDFNSYNEQFF. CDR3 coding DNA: TGTGCCAGCAGTCGGGACTTCAACTCCTACAATGAGCAGTTCTTC.